These T cell receptor beta chains were read from a single sample in a study of blood T cell repertoires in COVID-19. TCRdb's table, derived via immunoSEQ multiplex PCR, lists solely in-frame clones and lacks some. The table has 300,000 to 450,000 clones, 81% seen once. Sample: peripheral blood. All receptors come from a human donor with acute or convalescent COVID-19. The donor label of this sample is uncertain. Both conserved end residues are trimmed from each CDR3. Fields, in order: D gene, V gene, CDR3 protein. A D gene is named only where the DNA matches it firmly.

TRBD1	TRBV30	AWTNQGASEKLF
-	TRBV3-1/TRBV3-2	ASTRGSGSYEQY
-	TRBV30	AWSVPSGAAEQF
-	TRBV10-3	AISLADTYEQY
-	TRBV4-2	ASSQERADEAF
TRBD2	TRBV7-2	ASSSGLAGVSDTQY
TRBD2	TRBV4-1	ASSQDSASGSYNEQF
-	TRBV5-5	ASSFSLQTNTEAF
TRBD2	TRBV7-9	ASSFTGRAEVVQF
TRBD1	TRBV5-4	ASSLAGTGRRALF
TRBD2	TRBV3-1/TRBV3-2	ASSLSSSGSIHEQF
-	TRBV7-9	ASGSRGGNTEAF
-	TRBV18	ASSPQRDEQF
-	TRBV28	ASSLGGWANTIY
TRBD1	TRBV7-8	ASSFTISSDRSDAAYGYT
-	TRBV18	ASSPPGVSYNEQF
-	TRBV29-1	SVHGDYGYT
TRBD1	TRBV7-9	ASSWTGSEQY
-	TRBV6-6	ASSLAGDGYT
-	TRBV14	ASSQQLTASPYNSPLH
-	TRBV11-2	ASRRDKQY
-	TRBV6-5	ASSYSGTTGGYT
-	TRBV29-1	SVLQEQETQY
-	TRBV6-5	ASSHQGGYT
TRBD1	TRBV6-1	ASSEEEVDRGQETQY
-	TRBV2	ASRTREGDNSPLH
-	TRBV15	ATSRDRGVYEQY
TRBD2	TRBV3-1/TRBV3-2	ASSQDSGGSYNEQF
-	TRBV18	ASSPPRQVNEKLF
TRBD1	TRBV5-1	ASSFPGQGATGELF
-	TRBV7-2	ASSLHTGFEQY
-	TRBV6-5	ASSYGRAGQPQH
-	TRBV30	AWSRDTQPQH
-	TRBV2	ASNYRDTYTDTQY
TRBD2	TRBV7-6	ASSPQPLTSGGAPRQF
TRBD2	TRBV6-5	ASNPPEGLGETQY
TRBD2	TRBV2	ASSLAGGQTGELF
TRBD1	TRBV2	ASSVLRQGAGEAF
TRBD1	TRBV28	ASSYTDRGEDEQF
TRBD1	TRBV18	ASSPVQGYYNSPLH
-	TRBV5-4	ASSLEEGITEAF
-	TRBV2	ASSAQGTGYT
TRBD1	TRBV6-5	ASSLGQGNYGYT
TRBD1	TRBV5-1	ASSLGGQANTDTQY
TRBD1	TRBV28	ASSSGTGVVTQY
TRBD1	TRBV3-1/TRBV3-2	ASSQATGGELFNQPQH
-	TRBV11-2	ASSLDSYEQY
-	TRBV28	ASSSLTVRGEAF